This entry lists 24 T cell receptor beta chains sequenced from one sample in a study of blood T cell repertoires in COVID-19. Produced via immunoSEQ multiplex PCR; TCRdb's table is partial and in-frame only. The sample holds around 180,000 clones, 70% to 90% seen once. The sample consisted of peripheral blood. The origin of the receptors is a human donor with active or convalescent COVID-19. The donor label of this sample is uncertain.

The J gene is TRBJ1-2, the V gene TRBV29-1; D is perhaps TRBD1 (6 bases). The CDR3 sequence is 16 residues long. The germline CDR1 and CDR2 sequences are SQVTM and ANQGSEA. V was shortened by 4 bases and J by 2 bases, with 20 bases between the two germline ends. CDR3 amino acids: CSVGAEQGFKNYGYTF. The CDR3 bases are TGCAGCGTTGGGGCGGAACAGGGTTTTAAAAACTATGGCTACACCTTC.

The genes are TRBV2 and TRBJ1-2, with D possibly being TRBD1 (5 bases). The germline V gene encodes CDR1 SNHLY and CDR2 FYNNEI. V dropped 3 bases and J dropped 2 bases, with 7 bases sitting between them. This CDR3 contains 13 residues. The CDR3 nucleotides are TGTGCCAGCAGTGAGAGACAGAACTATGGCTACACCTTC. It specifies CASSERQNYGYTF.

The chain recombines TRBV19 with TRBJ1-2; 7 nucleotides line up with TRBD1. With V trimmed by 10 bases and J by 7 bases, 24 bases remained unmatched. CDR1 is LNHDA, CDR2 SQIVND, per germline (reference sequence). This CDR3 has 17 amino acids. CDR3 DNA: TGTGCCACCACTTCCACCTCCGGGACAGCAAGATTAGGTGGCTACACCTTC. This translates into CATTSTSGTARLGGYTF.

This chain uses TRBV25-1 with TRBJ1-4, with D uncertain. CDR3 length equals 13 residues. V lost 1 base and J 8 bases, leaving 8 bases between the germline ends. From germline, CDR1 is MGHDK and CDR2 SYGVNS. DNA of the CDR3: TGTGCCAGCAGTGAATGGGAGGAAGAAAAACTGTTTTTT. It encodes CASSEWEEEKLFF.

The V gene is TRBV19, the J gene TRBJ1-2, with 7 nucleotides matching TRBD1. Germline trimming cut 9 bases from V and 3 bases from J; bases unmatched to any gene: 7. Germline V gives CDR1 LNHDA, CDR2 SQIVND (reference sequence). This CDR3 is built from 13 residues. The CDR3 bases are TGTGCCAGCGCACCAACAGGGGACTATGGCTACACCTTC. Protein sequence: CASAPTGDYGYTF. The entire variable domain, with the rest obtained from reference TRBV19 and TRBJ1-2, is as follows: DGGITQSPKYLFRKEGQNVTLSCEQNLNHDAMYWYRQDPGQGLRLIYYSQIVNDFQKGDIAEGYSVSREKKESFPLTVTSAQKNPTAFYLCASAPTGDYGYTFGSGTRLTVV.

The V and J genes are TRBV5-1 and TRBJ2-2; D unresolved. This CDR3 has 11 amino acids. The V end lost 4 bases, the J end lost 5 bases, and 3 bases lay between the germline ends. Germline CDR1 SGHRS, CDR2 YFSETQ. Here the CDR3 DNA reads TGCGCCAGCAGCCAAACCGGGGAGCTGTTTTTT. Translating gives CASSQTGELFF.

The CDR3: CASSIQGGQNTEAFF. CDR3 coding DNA: TGTGCCAGCAGTATACAGGGGGGGCAAAACACTGAAGCTTTCTTT. The genes are TRBV2 and TRBJ1-1, with TRBD1 matching 8 bases. Germline loops: CDR1 SNHLY, CDR2 FYNNEI. This CDR3 region has 15 residues. Losses at the gene ends were 5 bases for V and 2 bases for J; bases not matched to a gene: 7.

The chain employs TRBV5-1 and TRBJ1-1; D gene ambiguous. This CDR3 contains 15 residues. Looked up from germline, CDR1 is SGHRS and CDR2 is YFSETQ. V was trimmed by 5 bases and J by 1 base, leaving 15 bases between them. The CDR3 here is CASSLIGSGNTEAFF. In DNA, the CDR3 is TGCGCCAGCAGTTTGATCGGGTCGGGGAACACTGAAGCTTTCTTT. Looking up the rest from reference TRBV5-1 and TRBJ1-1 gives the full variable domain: KAGVTQTPRYLIKTRGQQVTLSCSPISGHRSVSWYQQTPGQGLQFLFEYFSETQRNKGNFPGRFSGRQFSNSRSEMNVSTLELGDSALYLCASSLIGSGNTEAFFGQGTRLTVV.

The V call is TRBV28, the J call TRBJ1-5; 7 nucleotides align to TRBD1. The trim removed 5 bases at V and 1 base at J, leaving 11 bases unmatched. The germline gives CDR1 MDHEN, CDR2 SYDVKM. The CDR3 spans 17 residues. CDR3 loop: CASSELRQGSSNQPQHF. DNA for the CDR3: TGTGCCAGCAGTGAACTCCGACAGGGTTCAAGCAATCAGCCCCAGCATTTT.

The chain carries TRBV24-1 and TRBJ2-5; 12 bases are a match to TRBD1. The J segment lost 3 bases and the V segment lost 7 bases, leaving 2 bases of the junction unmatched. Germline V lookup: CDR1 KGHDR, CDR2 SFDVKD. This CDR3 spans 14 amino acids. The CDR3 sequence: CATRGTGGEETQYF. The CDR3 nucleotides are TGTGCCACCAGGGGGACAGGGGGCGAAGAGACCCAGTACTTC.

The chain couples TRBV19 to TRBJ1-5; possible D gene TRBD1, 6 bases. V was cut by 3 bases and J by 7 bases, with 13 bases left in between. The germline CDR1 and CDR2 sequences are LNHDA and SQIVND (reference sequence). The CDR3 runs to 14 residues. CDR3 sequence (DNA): TGTGCCAGTAGTATCCCACACAGGGTCCAGCCCCAGCATTTT. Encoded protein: CASSIPHRVQPQHF.

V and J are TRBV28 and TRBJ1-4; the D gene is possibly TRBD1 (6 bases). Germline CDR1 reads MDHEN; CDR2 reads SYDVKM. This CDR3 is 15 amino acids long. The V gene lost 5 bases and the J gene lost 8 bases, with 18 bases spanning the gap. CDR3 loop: CASSPQGFRMEKLFF. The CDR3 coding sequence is TGTGCCAGCAGTCCTCAGGGGTTTCGAATGGAAAAACTGTTTTTT.

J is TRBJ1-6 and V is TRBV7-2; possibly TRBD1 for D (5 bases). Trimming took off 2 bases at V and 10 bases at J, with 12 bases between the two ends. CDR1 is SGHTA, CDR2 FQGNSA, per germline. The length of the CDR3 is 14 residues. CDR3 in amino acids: CASSLWPGRSPLHF. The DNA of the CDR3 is TGTGCCAGCAGCTTATGGCCAGGGCGATCACCCCTCCACTTT.

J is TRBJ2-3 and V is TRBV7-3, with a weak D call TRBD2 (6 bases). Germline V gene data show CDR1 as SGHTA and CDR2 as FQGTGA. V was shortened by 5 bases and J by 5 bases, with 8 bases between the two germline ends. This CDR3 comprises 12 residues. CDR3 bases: TGTGCCAGCAGCCTTAGCGGAGATACGCAGTATTTT. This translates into CASSLSGDTQYF.

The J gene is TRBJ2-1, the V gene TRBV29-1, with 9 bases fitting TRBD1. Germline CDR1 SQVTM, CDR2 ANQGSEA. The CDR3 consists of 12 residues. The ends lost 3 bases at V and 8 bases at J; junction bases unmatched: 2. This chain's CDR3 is CSVEDRGHEQFF. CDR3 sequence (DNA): TGCAGCGTTGAGGACAGGGGCCATGAGCAGTTCTTC.

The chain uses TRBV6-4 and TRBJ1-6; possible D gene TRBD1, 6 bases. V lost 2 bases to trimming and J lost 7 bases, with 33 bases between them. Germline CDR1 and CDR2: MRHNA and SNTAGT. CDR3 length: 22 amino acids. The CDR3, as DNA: TGTGCCAGCAGTGACACACCCCCGTTCGTGGGGGACACGGGGCTGAGGAATTCACCCCTCCACTTT. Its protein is CASSDTPPFVGDTGLRNSPLHF.

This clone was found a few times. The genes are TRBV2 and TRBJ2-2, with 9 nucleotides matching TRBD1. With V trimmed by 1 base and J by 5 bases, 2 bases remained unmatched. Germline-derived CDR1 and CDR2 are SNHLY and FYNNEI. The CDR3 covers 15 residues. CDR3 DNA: TGTGCCAGCAGTGAAGGGGGACAGGGAACCGGGGAGCTGTTTTTT. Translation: CASSEGGQGTGELFF. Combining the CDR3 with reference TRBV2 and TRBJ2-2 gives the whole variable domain EPEVTQTPSHQVTQMGQEVILRCVPISNHLYFYWYRQILGQKVEFLVSFYNNEISEKSEIFDDQFSVERPDGSNFTLKIRSTKLEDSAMYFCASSEGGQGTGELFFGEGSRLTVL.

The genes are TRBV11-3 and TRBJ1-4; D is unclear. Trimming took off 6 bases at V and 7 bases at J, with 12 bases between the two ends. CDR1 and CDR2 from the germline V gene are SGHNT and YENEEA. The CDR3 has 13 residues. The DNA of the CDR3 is TGTGCCAGCAGGATGGGCAGCGGTGAAAAACTGTTTTTT. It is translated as CASRMGSGEKLFF.

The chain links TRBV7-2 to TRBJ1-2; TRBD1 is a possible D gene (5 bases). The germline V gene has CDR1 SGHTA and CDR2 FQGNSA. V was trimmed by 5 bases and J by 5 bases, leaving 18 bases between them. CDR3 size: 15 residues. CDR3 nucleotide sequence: TGTGCCAGCAGCGCAGGGTGGGGGGAGGAGTATGGCTACACCTTC. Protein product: CASSAGWGEEYGYTF.

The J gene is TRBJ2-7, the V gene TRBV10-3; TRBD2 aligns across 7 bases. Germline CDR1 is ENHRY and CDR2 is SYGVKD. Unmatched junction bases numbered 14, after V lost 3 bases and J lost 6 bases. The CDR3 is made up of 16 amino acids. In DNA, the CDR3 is TGTGCCATCAGTGAATTCGAAAAAAAAGGGGAGGGCGAGCAGTACTTC. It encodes CAISEFEKKGEGEQYF.

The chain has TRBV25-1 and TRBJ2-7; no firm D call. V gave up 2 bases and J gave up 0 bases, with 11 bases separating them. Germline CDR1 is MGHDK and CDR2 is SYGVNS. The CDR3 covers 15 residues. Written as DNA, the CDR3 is TGTGCCAGCAGTGAAGGGCCCGATAGCTCCTACGAGCAGTACTTC. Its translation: CASSEGPDSSYEQYF.

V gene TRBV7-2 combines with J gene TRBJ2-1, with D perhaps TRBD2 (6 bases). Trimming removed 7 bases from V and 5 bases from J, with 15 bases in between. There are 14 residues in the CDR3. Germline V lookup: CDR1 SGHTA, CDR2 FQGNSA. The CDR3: CASTLSGMDNEQFF. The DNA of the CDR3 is TGTGCCAGCACCCTTAGCGGAATGGACAATGAGCAGTTCTTC.

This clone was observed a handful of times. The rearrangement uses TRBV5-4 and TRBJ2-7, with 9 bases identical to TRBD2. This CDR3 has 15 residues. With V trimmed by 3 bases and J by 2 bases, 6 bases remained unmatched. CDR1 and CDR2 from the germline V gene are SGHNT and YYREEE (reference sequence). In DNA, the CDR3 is TGTGCCAGCAGCTCAGCTAGCGGGGCGACCTACGAGCAGTACTTC. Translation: CASSSASGATYEQYF.

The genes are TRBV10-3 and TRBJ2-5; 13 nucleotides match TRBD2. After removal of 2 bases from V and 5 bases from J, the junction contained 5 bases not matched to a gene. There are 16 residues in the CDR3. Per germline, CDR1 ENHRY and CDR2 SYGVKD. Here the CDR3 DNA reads TGTGCCATCAGTGAGGGGCGGACTAGCGGGAGTGAGACCCAGTACTTC. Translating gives CAISEGRTSGSETQYF.